A selection of T cell receptor beta chains follows, all from one sample in a study of blood T cells in healthy people across ages. Each CDR3 protein is one row after TCRdb ran MiXCR on the 5' RACE reads. Of about 840,000 distinct CDR3 sequences detected, almost 30% appear once; the ten largest clones hold roughly 10%. These same records also appear under a second study, on T cells of mothers and their children.

The sequencing input was blood. These receptors were obtained from a woman in her thirties or forties in good health. CDR3s include the opening cysteine and the closing phenylalanine or tryptophan. The order of the fields is clone size, V gene, J gene, D gene, CDR3 protein, CDR3 DNA. D genes are given only for firm matches. Clone sizes are given selectively: once, few, many, or a class where the clone is expanded.

-	TRBV9	TRBJ1-2	-	CASSQSTLSNYGYTF	TGTGCCAGCAGCCAAAGTACGCTCTCCAACTATGGCTACACCTTC
many	TRBV6-5	TRBJ2-5	-	CASSSLGQETQYF	TGTGCCAGCAGTTCGTTAGGCCAAGAGACCCAGTACTTC
once	TRBV5-1	TRBJ1-2	-	CASNLEWAASYGYTF	TGCGCCAGCAACTTGGAATGGGCCGCCTCCTATGGCTACACCTTC
few	TRBV20-1	TRBJ1-2	-	CSTQSYGYTF	TGCAGTACGCAGTCCTATGGCTACACCTTC
-	TRBV10-3	TRBJ1-5	-	CAISDISNQPQHF	TGTGCCATCAGTGATATTAGCAATCAGCCCCAGCATTTT
few	TRBV18	TRBJ1-6	TRBD1	CASSPTGYNSPLHF	TGTGCCAGCTCACCGACAGGGTATAATTCACCCCTCCACTTT
many	TRBV12-3/TRBV12-4	TRBJ1-2	TRBD1	CASTLTGGGYGYTF	TGTGCCAGCACCCTGACAGGGGGCGGCTATGGCTACACCTTC
-	TRBV7-3	TRBJ2-7	TRBD1	CASSLQGSRNEQYF	TGTGCCAGCAGCCTACAGGGGTCAAGGAACGAGCAGTACTTC
few	TRBV5-1	TRBJ2-3	-	CASSLEGNRADTQYF	TGCGCCAGCAGCTTGGAGGGGAATCGGGCAGATACGCAGTATTTT
-	TRBV18	TRBJ2-7	-	CASSPQGQGCEQYF	TGTGCCAGCTCACCACAGGGTCAGGGCTGCGAGCAGTACTTC
-	TRBV25-1	TRBJ1-1	TRBD1	CASSESGHRGASGEAFF	TGTGCCAGCAGTGAATCTGGTCACAGGGGAGCTTCAGGTGAAGCTTTCTTT
-	TRBV6-2/TRBV6-3	TRBJ1-2	TRBD1	CASSFRGQGCGYTF	TGTGCCAGCAGCTTCCGTGGACAGGGATGTGGCTACACCTTC
-	TRBV15	TRBJ2-5	-	CATSRDLSQETQYF	TGTGCCACCAGCAGAGATTTGTCTCAAGAGACCCAGTACTTC
-	TRBV20-1	TRBJ2-7	TRBD1	CSARGDSNYEQYF	TGCAGTGCTAGAGGGGACAGCAACTACGAGCAGTACTTC
-	TRBV10-3	TRBJ2-2	-	CAISEPAGELFF	TGTGCCATCAGTGAACCCGCCGGGGAGCTGTTTTTT
-	TRBV3-1	TRBJ2-1	-	CASSHQREQFF	TGTGCCAGCAGCCACCAAAGGGAGCAGTTCTTC
-	TRBV28	TRBJ2-3	TRBD1	CASSFPHSTGQGTDTQYF	TGTGCCAGCAGTTTCCCGCATTCCACGGGACAGGGCACAGATACGCAGTATTTT
few	TRBV20-1	TRBJ2-7	-	CSARVNSYEQYF	TGCAGTGCTAGAGTTAACTCCTACGAGCAGTACTTC
few	TRBV6-1	TRBJ2-1	-	CASSEQRSEQFF	TGTGCCAGCAGTGAACAACGGAGTGAGCAGTTCTTC
-	TRBV5-1	TRBJ2-3	-	CASSLVVSRADTQYF	TGCGCCAGCAGCTTGGTGGTTAGCAGGGCAGATACGCAGTATTTT
-	TRBV2	TRBJ2-1	-	CAVGLRLYNEQFF	TGTGCCGTGGGACTTCGGCTCTACAATGAGCAGTTCTTC
many	TRBV24-1	TRBJ2-4	-	CATSDSSRGDIQYF	TGTGCCACCAGTGATTCCTCACGAGGCGACATTCAGTACTTC
-	TRBV7-2	TRBJ2-7	TRBD1	CTSSASGTGYEQYF	TGTACCAGCAGCGCGAGTGGGACAGGGTACGAGCAGTACTTC
-	TRBV7-2	TRBJ2-5	TRBD2	CASSLDGLEIQETQYF	TGTGCCAGCAGCTTAGACGGACTAGAGATTCAAGAGACCCAGTACTTC
-	TRBV6-5	TRBJ1-1	-	CASSYSDRTNTEAFF	TGTGCCAGCAGTTACTCGGACAGAACGAACACTGAAGCTTTCTTT
many	TRBV20-1	TRBJ2-7	TRBD1	CSASRGLNYEQYF	TGCAGTGCTAGCAGGGGGCTAAACTACGAGCAGTACTTC
few	TRBV12-3/TRBV12-4	TRBJ2-1	-	CASSLAQHGSPYNEQFF	TGTGCCAGCAGTCTAGCCCAACACGGGTCCCCCTACAATGAGCAGTTCTTC
many	TRBV20-1	TRBJ2-1	TRBD2	CSVTPGLADNEQFF	TGCAGTGTCACCCCGGGACTAGCGGACAATGAGCAGTTCTTC
-	TRBV7-9	TRBJ1-2	TRBD1	CASSLEGQGLHYGYTF	TGTGCCAGCAGCTTAGAAGGACAGGGGCTCCACTATGGCTACACCTTC
-	TRBV29-1	TRBJ1-1	-	CSVVRRLSTEAFF	TGCAGCGTTGTGCGGAGGTTAAGCACTGAAGCTTTCTTT
-	TRBV27	TRBJ2-1	-	CASSPRGGTDSYNEQFF	TGTGCCAGCAGCCCCAGGGGGGGGACGGACTCCTACAATGAGCAGTTCTTC
many	TRBV4-1	TRBJ2-5	-	CASSQGSGGRETQYF	TGCGCCAGCAGCCAAGGTTCTGGAGGCAGGGAGACCCAGTACTTC
many	TRBV29-1	TRBJ2-7	-	CSVAGGAGTEVREQYF	TGCAGCGTTGCTGGGGGGGCCGGGACAGAGGTTCGCGAGCAGTACTTC
many	TRBV20-1	TRBJ2-3	TRBD2	CSARDPRRGLGTDTQYF	TGCAGTGCTAGAGATCCCCGAAGGGGACTAGGGACAGATACGCAGTATTTT
many	TRBV20-1	TRBJ1-2	TRBD1	CSARGGQDYGYTF	TGCAGTGCTAGAGGCGGACAGGACTATGGCTACACCTTC
-	TRBV7-2	TRBJ2-1	TRBD2	CASSLVSVGGNEQFF	TGTGCCAGCAGCTTAGTGTCTGTCGGGGGGAATGAGCAGTTCTTC
-	TRBV7-2	TRBJ2-1	TRBD2	CASSISGGTYNEQFF	TGTGCCAGCAGCATTAGCGGGGGGACTTACAATGAGCAGTTCTTC
many	TRBV29-1	TRBJ2-5	-	CSPGKRGETQYF	TGCAGCCCTGGGAAAAGGGGAGAGACCCAGTACTTC
-	TRBV7-2	TRBJ2-1	-	CASSLVARRDNEQFF	TGTGCCAGCAGCTTAGTGGCTAGGAGGGACAATGAGCAGTTCTTC
-	TRBV6-5	TRBJ2-3	TRBD2	CASSYQSGGSDTQYF	TGTGCCAGCAGTTACCAAAGCGGGGGGTCGGATACGCAGTATTTT
few	TRBV7-9	TRBJ2-1	-	CASSSTIAFAYSEQFF	TGTGCCAGCAGCTCAACAATAGCCTTTGCCTACAGTGAGCAGTTCTTC
many	TRBV6-2/TRBV6-3	TRBJ2-4	-	CASSYSKGPKNIQYF	TGTGCCAGCAGTTACTCGAAAGGTCCCAAAAACATTCAGTACTTC
-	TRBV28	TRBJ1-2	-	CASSLSGSYGYSF	TGTGCCAGCAGTTTATCAGGGAGCTACGGCTACTCCTTC
many	TRBV4-1	TRBJ2-1	-	CASSRQRGDHEQFF	TGCGCCAGCAGCCGCCAACGTGGGGATCATGAGCAGTTCTTC
-	TRBV5-5	TRBJ1-2	-	CASKSGSVNYGYTF	TGTGCCAGCAAGAGCGGGTCGGTTAACTATGGCTACACCTTC
-	TRBV4-1	TRBJ1-2	-	CASSHGSGYTF	TGCGCCAGCAGCCATGGGAGTGGCTACACCTTC
-	TRBV7-2	TRBJ1-5	-	CASSLLGTDQPQHF	TGTGCCAGCAGCTTACTAGGGACCGATCAGCCCCAGCATTTT
few	TRBV3-1	TRBJ2-5	TRBD2	CASSQLAGGEKETQYF	TGTGCCAGCAGCCAACTAGCGGGGGGGGAAAAAGAGACCCAGTACTTC
-	TRBV30	TRBJ2-4	-	CAWSLGGEQYF	TGTGCCTGGAGTCTGGGAGGTGAGCAGTACTTC
-	TRBV7-2	TRBJ2-3	TRBD1	CASSPRTGDTQYF	TGTGCCAGCAGCCCACGGACAGGGGATACGCAGTATTTT
many	TRBV12-3/TRBV12-4	TRBJ2-1	-	CASSFLGTNEQFF	TGTGCCAGCAGTTTCTTAGGGACCAATGAGCAGTTCTTC
-	TRBV3-1	TRBJ2-1	-	CASSRGESSYNEQFF	TGTGCCAGCAGCCGGGGGGAGAGCTCCTACAATGAGCAGTTCTTC
many	TRBV5-1	TRBJ2-5	-	CASSFSSGETQYF	TGCGCCAGCAGCTTCTCTAGTGGAGAGACCCAGTACTTC
-	TRBV9	TRBJ2-1	-	CASSVGETQFF	TGTGCCAGCAGCGTTGGGGAGACCCAGTTCTTC
-	TRBV27	TRBJ1-2	TRBD1	CASRFRDRNYGYTF	TGTGCCAGCAGGTTCCGGGACAGGAACTATGGCTACACCTTC